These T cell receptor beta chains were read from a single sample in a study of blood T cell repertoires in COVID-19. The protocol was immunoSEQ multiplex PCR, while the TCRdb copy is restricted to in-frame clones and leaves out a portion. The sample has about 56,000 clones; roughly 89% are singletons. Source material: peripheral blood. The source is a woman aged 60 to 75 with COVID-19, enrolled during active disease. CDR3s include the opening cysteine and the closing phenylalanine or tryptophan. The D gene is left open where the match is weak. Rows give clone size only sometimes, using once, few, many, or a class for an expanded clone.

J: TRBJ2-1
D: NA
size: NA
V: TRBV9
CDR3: CASSVQGKPYNEQFF

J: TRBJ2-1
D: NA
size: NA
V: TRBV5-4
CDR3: CASSSPIGRSYNEQFF

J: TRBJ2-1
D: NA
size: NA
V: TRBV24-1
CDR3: CATSGTPSGNEQFF

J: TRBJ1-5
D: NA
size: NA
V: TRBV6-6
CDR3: CASTGSAAAQHF

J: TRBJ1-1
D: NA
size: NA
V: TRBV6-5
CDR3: CASSYEGRDTEAFF

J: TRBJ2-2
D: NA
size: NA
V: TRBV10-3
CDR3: CAISEQTNTGELFF

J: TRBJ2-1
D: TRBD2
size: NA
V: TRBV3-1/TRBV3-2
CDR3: CASSQGGLVYNEQFF

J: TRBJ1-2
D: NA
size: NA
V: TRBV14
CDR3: CASSHRTSNGYTF

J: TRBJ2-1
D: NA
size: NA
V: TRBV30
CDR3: CAWRGVPSYNEQFF

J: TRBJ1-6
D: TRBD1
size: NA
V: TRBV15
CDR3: CATSRRDRGSYNSPLHF

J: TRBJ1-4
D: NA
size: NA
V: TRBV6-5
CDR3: CASTWGLAANEKLFF

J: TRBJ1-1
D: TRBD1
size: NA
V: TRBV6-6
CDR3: CASSPDRGHRAF

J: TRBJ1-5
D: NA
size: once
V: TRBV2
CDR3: CASSENRRNQPQHF

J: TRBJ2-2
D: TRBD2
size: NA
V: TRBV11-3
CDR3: CASSLGLAGAGELFF

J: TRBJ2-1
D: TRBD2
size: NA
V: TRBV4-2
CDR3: CASSQASGGAVLFYNEQFF

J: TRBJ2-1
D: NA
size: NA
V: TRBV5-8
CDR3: CASSDRIGSRGIEQFF

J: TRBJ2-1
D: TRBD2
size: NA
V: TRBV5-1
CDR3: CASSLGGAGVDNEQFF

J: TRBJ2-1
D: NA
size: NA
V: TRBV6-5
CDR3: CASSYWGPSVDEQFF

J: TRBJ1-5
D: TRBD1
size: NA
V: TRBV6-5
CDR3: CASRDRVNSNQPQHF

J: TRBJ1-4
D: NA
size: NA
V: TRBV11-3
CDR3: CASSLDREEKLFF

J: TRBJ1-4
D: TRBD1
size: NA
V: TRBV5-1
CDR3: CASSSGGGNEKLFF

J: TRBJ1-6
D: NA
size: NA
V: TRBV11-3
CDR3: CASRRDAGLEGPLHF

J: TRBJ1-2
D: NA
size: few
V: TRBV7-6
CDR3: CASSSDGGLGYGYTF

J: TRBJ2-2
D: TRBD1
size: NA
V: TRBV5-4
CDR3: CASSPTMTGLNTGELFF

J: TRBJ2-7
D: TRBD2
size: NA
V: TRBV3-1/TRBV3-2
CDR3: CASSQRTSGGYEQYF

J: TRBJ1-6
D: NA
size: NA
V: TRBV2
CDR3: CASSDDSLTFLNSPLHF

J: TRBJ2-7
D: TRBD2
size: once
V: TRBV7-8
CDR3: CASSLDLAGPYEQYF

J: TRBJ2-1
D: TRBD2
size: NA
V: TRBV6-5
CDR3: CASPSGTTNEQFF

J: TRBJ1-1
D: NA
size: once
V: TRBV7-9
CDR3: CASGQGAEAFF

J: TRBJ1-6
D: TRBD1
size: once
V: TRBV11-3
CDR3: CASRGPGQGNSPLHF

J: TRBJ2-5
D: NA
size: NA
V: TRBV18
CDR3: CASSPLSDQETQYF

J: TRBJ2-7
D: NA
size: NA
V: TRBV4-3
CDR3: CASSQDYQGPYEQYF

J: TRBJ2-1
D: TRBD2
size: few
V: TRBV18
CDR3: CASSPPTSDHSNNEQFF

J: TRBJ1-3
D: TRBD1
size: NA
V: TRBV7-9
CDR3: CASSLLTGLYYF

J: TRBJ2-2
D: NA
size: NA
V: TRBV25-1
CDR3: CASSDTLPRGTGELFF

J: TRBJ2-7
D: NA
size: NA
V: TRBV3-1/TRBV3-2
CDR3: CASSQHYEQYF

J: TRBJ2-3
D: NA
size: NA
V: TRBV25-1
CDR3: CASSASTTSTDTQYF

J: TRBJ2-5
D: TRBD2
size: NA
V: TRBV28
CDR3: CASSLDLAGRGTQYF

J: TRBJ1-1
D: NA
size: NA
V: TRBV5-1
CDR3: CASSFGPQGPGTEAFF

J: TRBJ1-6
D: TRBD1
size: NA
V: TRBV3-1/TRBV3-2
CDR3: CASSGTDLNSPLHF

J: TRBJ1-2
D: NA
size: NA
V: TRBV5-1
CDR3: CASSLNRELFGYTF

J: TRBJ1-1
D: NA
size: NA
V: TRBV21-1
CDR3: CASSSYRKRKNTEAFF

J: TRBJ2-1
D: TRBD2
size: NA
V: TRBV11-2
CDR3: CASSSGLAVSSYNEQFF

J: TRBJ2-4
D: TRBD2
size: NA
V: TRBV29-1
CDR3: CSVSLAGAANIQYF

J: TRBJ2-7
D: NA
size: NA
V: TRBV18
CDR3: CASSPRGYEQYF